Here is one TCR beta chain with its context. Its antigen is currently unknown. The data are from a study of CD8 T cells in Susac syndrome. Study-wide results and limits: The study's TCR sequencing and HLA analysis drew on a certain number of individuals. That number was acknowledged as relatively small.

Reverse transcription of 0.5 to 1 ug RNA was performed with random hexamers. The CDR3 of TCR beta was amplified by immunoSEQ multiplex PCR across 54 Vbeta and 13 Jbeta. In TCRdb, the immunoSEQ multiplex PCR reads were re-called with MiXCR into one record per CDR3 protein. The table records some 220,000 distinct CDR3 sequences, 95% of them present only once. CD8+ and CD4+ T cells from blood underwent TCR beta sequencing, which was carried out in a high-throughput format. The CD8+ and CD4+ T cells were isolated magnetically using a negative isolation approach, whereas the TEMRA cells were enriched by FACS. Trimming took 6 bases from V and 4 from J; bases not matched to a gene: 7. CDR3 length: 14 amino acids. Per germline, CDR1 SEHNR and CDR2 FQNEAQ (reference sequence).

This receptor was identified in a human donor with multiple sclerosis. This chain uses TRBV7-9 with TRBJ2-5; 8 bases align to TRBD1. Input material: CD4+ T cells from PBMCs. The CDR3 nucleotides are TGTGCCAGCAGGATAGACAGGGGAGGAGAGACCCAGTACTTC. This gives the protein CASRIDRGGETQYF.